One sample yielded the 25 T cell receptor beta chains listed below, sequenced in a study of tumor-infiltrating lymphocytes in primary liver carcinoma. Both RNA and DNA were isolated together from approximately 20-30 mg of bulk tissue that had not been sorted. A constant-region primer primed TCR beta cDNA synthesis from about 550 ng of total RNA. Construction of TCR beta libraries relied on three successive nested multiplex PCR rounds employing slightly modified ARM-PCR. Researchers ran the first two PCR rounds for roughly 11 cycles each with TRBV1-TRBV30 forward primers and a C-beta reverse primer. One entry per CDR3 protein, called by TCRdb with MiXCR from the multiplex PCR reads. The sample has tens of thousands of distinct CDR3 sequences; roughly 73% are singletons. Sequenced material: tumor-adjacent normal liver tissue. Source of these receptors: a woman aged 30 to 39 with primary liver carcinoma and hepatitis B virus infection.

This clonotype occurred many times. The V and J genes are TRBV12-5 and TRBJ2-7; D gene ambiguous. The V gene lost 9 bases and the J gene lost 5 bases, with 8 bases spanning the gap. Germline V gene data show CDR1 as LGHNT and CDR2 as FRNRAP. The length of the CDR3 is 10 residues. CDR3 in amino acids: CARPPHEQYF. In DNA form, the CDR3 reads TGTGCTAGGCCCCCACACGAGCAGTACTTC.

This clonotype was observed a few times. The gene calls are TRBV7-9 and TRBJ1-4, with 7 bases lining up with TRBD1. The V gene's germline CDR1 is SEHNR and CDR2 FQNEAQ (reference sequence). The V gene end was trimmed by 5 bases and the J gene end by 4 bases; junction bases not matched to a gene: 7. The CDR3 spans 15 residues. The DNA of the CDR3 is TGTGCCAGCAGCACAACGACAGGGATTAATGAAAAACTGTTTTTT. Translation gives CASSTTTGINEKLFF. The full variable domain, completed using reference TRBV7-9 and TRBJ1-4, is DTGVSQNPRHKITKRGQNVTFRCDPISEHNRLYWYRQTLGQGPEFLTYFQNEAQLEKSRLLSDRFSAERPKGSFSTLEIQRTEQGDSAMYLCASSTTTGINEKLFFGSGTQLSVL.

Turning to this clonotype: The conserved closing phenylalanine or tryptophan is absent in this CDR3, likely reflecting a read error. The chain uses TRBV7-9 and TRBJ2-4; D unresolved. V was clipped by 5 bases and J by 2 bases, with 10 bases between them. This CDR3 is built from 14 residues. The germline gives CDR1 SEHNR, CDR2 FQNEAQ (reference sequence). The CDR3 loop is CASSNMGPKNIQYS. The CDR3 DNA reads as TGTGCCAGCAGCAACATGGGCCCCAAAAACATTCAGTACTCC.

Remarks on this clonotype: One junction end disagrees with the germline gene, perhaps due to a read error. The J gene is TRBJ1-1, the V gene TRBV24-1, with 7 positions matching TRBD1. Germline CDR1 and CDR2: KGHDR and SFDVKD. The CDR3 extends over 14 amino acids. CDR3 loop: CDTSDYLQGVGAFF. As DNA, the CDR3 is TGTGACACCAGTGATTATCTCCAGGGGGTAGGAGCTTTCTTT.

A remark on this clonotype: At one boundary the junction diverges from the germline segment, which might be a read error. The V call is TRBV7-9, the J call TRBJ2-6; the D is unclear. Looked up from germline, CDR1 is SEHNR and CDR2 is FQNEAQ (reference sequence). The CDR3 consists of 15 residues. In DNA, the CDR3 is TGTGCCAACAGCTCACCCCAGGCTGGGGCCAACGTCCTGACTTTC. Translating gives CANSSPQAGANVLTF.

The rearrangement links TRBV7-6 to TRBJ2-1, with 10 bases matching TRBD2. Germline V gene sequence: CDR1 SGHVS, CDR2 FNYEAQ. CDR3 size: 14 residues. J lost 8 bases, V lost 3 bases, and 4 bases had no gene match. CDR3 residues: CASSLLAGVHEQFF. The CDR3 region has the DNA TGTGCCAGCAGCTTGCTAGCGGGAGTCCATGAGCAGTTCTTC.

In regard to this clonotype: A junction end diverges from the germline sequence, so it may reflect a read error. The chain has TRBV5-6 and TRBJ2-2, with 7 nucleotides matching TRBD2. The CDR3 is made up of 16 amino acids. From germline, CDR1 is SGHDT and CDR2 YYEEEE. DNA of the CDR3: TGTGCCAGCAGCGCCACTAGCGCGGAACGCGCCGGGGAGCTGCTTTTT. This gives the protein CASSATSAERAGELLF.

Points on this clonotype: Its ends do not fully match the called genes, so a read error is possible. The chain's CDR3 is CASSQESATEVNEQCF. CDR3 bases: TGCGCCAGCAGCCAAGAGAGCGCGACAGAGGTCAACGAGCAGTGCTTC. V gene TRBV4-1 combines with J gene TRBJ2-7, with TRBD1 as a possible D gene (5 bases). Germline V gene lookup returns CDR1 MGHRA and CDR2 YSYEKL. This CDR3 spans 16 amino acids.

The V call is TRBV29-1, the J call TRBJ1-2; D is undetermined. Per germline, CDR1 SQVTM and CDR2 ANQGSEA. Deletions cut 4 bases from V and 4 bases from J, with 16 bases between. This CDR3 is 14 amino acids long. In DNA, the CDR3 is TGCAGCGTTGTTGTAAGAGGCTGCGTCTATGGCTACACCTTC. Translation gives CSVVVRGCVYGYTF. The full variable domain, in which reference TRBV29-1 and TRBJ1-2 provide the parts outside the CDR3, is SAVISQKPSRDICQRGTSLTIQCQVDSQVTMMFWYRQQPGQSLTLIATANQGSEATYESGFVIDKFPISRPNLTFSTLTVSNMSPEDSSIYLCSVVVRGCVYGYTFGSGTRLTVV.

A note on this clonotype: One end of the junction is discordant with germline, which a read error may explain. The V gene is TRBV28, the J gene TRBJ2-5; no definite D call. This CDR3 has 13 amino acids. The germline gives CDR1 MDHEN, CDR2 SYDVKM. CDR3: CPSSPLQEENQYF. In nucleotides, the CDR3 is TGTCCCAGCAGTCCCCTGCAGGAAGAGAACCAGTACTTC.

Comments on this clonotype: The conserved phenylalanine or tryptophan is not found at the CDR3 terminus, so this likely reflects a read error. The V call is TRBV11-2, the J call TRBJ1-1; TRBD1 aligns across 8 bases. Germline V lookup: CDR1 SGHAT, CDR2 FQNNGV. Unmatched junction bases numbered 3, after V lost 5 bases and J lost 10 bases. The CDR3 loop spans 11 amino acids. CDR3 nucleotide sequence: TGTGCCAGCAGCCTCGGGACAGGAGCTTTCTTA. Encoded protein: CASSLGTGAFL.

This clonotype was observed a single time. This sequence joins TRBV12-3 or TRBV12-4 and TRBJ2-2; no reliable D call. Trimming removed 6 bases at V and 2 bases at J, with 16 bases between. This CDR3 has 16 amino acids. The CDR3 DNA is TGTGCCAGCAGCTTCACACTCAGACGTAACACCGGGGAGCTGTTTTTT. It codes for CASSFTLRRNTGELFF.

Comment on this clonotype: A much larger clone differs from this one at a single base, so this may be a read error. CDR3 in DNA: TGTGCCAGCAGTGACCTCGACATTTACAGAGATACGCAGTATTTT. Protein: CASSDLDIYRDTQYF. The genes are TRBV2 and TRBJ2-3; D uncertain. The V gene lost 3 bases and the J gene lost 5 bases, with 15 bases spanning the gap. The CDR3 is made up of 15 amino acids. Germline lookup yields CDR1 SNHLY and CDR2 FYNNEI.

About this clonotype: This may come from a read error, since a much larger clone is one base off. V usage is TRBV7-3 and J usage is TRBJ2-3; 8 bases match TRBD2. CDR1 and CDR2 (germline): SGHTA, FQGTGA. The CDR3 is 15 amino acids. DNA of the CDR3: TGTACCAGCAGCCCCGATAGCGGGGGCACAGATACGCAGTATTTT. Protein: CTSSPDSGGTDTQYF.

This clonotype was seen a handful of times. With a much larger clone just one base away, this may be a read error. The chain joins TRBV7-9 to TRBJ2-3; D uncertain. V lost 6 bases, J lost 3 bases, and 7 bases lay in between. This CDR3 contains 12 residues. CDR1 SEHNR and CDR2 FQNEAQ come from the germline V gene (reference sequence). CDR3 loop: CASRRTTDTQYF. CDR3 nucleotide sequence: TGTGCCAGCAGGAGAACGACAGATACGCAGTATTTT.

To note about this clonotype: Compared with germline, one end of the junction differs, possibly owing to a read error. This sequence joins TRBV6-6 and TRBJ2-2; maybe TRBD2 (6 bases). Germline V lookup: CDR1 MNHNY, CDR2 SVGAGI (reference sequence). The length of the CDR3 is 15 residues. CDR3 sequence: CASGYSSDYAGELFF. The DNA for the CDR3 is TGCGCCAGCGGTTACTCTAGCGACTACGCCGGGGAGCTGTTTTTT.

About this clonotype itself: Relative to the germline gene, one junction end is altered; a read error may explain this. V usage is TRBV29-1 and J usage is TRBJ2-1; TRBD2 might be the D (6 bases). The CDR3 runs to 14 residues. Germline V lookup: CDR1 SQVTM, CDR2 ANQGSEA. CDR3 bases: TGCAGCGCATCCTTGAATAGCGGCTGGAATGGGCAGTTCTTC. Translated, it gives CSASLNSGWNGQFF.

Concerning this clonotype: One end of the junction is discordant with germline, which a read error may explain. V is TRBV7-8 and J is TRBJ2-7; either TRBD1 or TRBD2 may fit D (5 bases each). The CDR3 is 16 amino acids. Looked up from germline, CDR1 is SGHVS and CDR2 is FQNEAQ. The CDR3 DNA is TGTGCCAACAGCGCCCCCCGGGGCCCCGCCCCCTACGAGCAGTACTTC. The encoded protein is CANSAPRGPAPYEQYF. The whole variable domain, filled in from reference TRBV7-8 and TRBJ2-7, reads GAGVSQSPRYKVAKRGQDVALRCDPISGHVSLFWYQQALGQGPEFLTYFQNEAQLDKSGLPSDRFFAERPEGSVSTLKIQRTQQEDSAVYLCANSAPRGPAPYEQYFGPGTRLTVT.

In the case of this clonotype: The junction differs from germline at one of its ends, possibly a read error. This chain uses TRBV12-3 or TRBV12-4 with TRBJ2-2; TRBD1 agrees at 7 bases. The CDR3 totals 15 residues. CDR3 DNA sequence: TGTGCCAGAAGTTCGATAGGGGGCATAACCGGGGAGCTGCTTTTT. Its translation is CARSSIGGITGELLF.

As for this clonotype: The junction and the germline gene differ at one end; a read error may be behind it. The chain is built from TRBV11-2 and TRBJ2-3; 8 bases are a match to TRBD2. Germline assignment: CDR1 SGHAT and CDR2 FQNNGV. This CDR3 comprises 17 residues. The CDR3, as DNA: TGCATCAGTAGCCATCGAGGGAGCGGGAGCCTCACAGATACGCAGTATTTT. Protein: CISSHRGSGSLTDTQYF.

In the case of this clonotype: Here the CDR3 omits its conserved ending phenylalanine or tryptophan, so a read error is the likely source. The rearrangement uses TRBV29-1 and TRBJ2-7, with 14 bases fitting TRBD2. The V segment lost 5 bases and the J segment 6 bases; nucleotides outside the gene matches: 3. The length of the CDR3 is 13 residues. Germline V CDR1 and CDR2: SQVTM, ANQGSEA. The CDR3 spells CSVRLAGGREQYS. CDR3 nucleotide sequence: TGCAGCGTTAGACTAGCGGGAGGGCGCGAGCAGTACTCC.

This clonotype was seen a single time. The chain is built from TRBV12-3 or TRBV12-4 and TRBJ2-7, with 13 positions matching TRBD2. The CDR3 has 17 residues. The CDR3: CVSSLSGTSGTVFMQYF. The CDR3 DNA sequence: TGTGTGAGCAGTCTATCCGGGACTAGCGGGACAGTTTTCATGCAATACTTC.

As for this clonotype: Here the CDR3 omits its conserved ending phenylalanine or tryptophan, so a read error is the likely source. The rearrangement joins TRBV4-3 to TRBJ2-3; no firm D call. This CDR3 spans 18 amino acids. Trimming removed 9 bases at V and 6 bases at J, with 31 bases between. CDR1 and CDR2 (germline): LGHNA, YSLEER. In nucleotides, the CDR3 is TGCGCCAGTAACCAGTCGGTCCGGCTGGGTGATCCCGATGATACGCAGTATCTT. Residues: CASNQSVRLGDPDDTQYL.

This clonotype was detected once. V usage is TRBV30 and J usage is TRBJ2-1; maybe TRBD2 (6 bases). This CDR3 contains 14 residues. Per the germline V gene, CDR1 is GTSNPN and CDR2 is SVGIG (reference sequence). V lost 5 bases and J lost 7, with 18 bases in between. CDR3 coding DNA: TGTGCCTGGGCCTGGACTACCGGGAGTAATGAGCAGTTCTTC. It specifies CAWAWTTGSNEQFF.

Notes on this clonotype: The conserved phenylalanine or tryptophan normally closing the CDR3 is absent here, so this likely arose from a read error. The rearrangement joins TRBV6-5 to TRBJ2-6; a weak D match, TRBD1 (5 bases). The CDR3 runs 16 residues. Germline CDR1 and CDR2: MNHEY and SVGAGI. CDR3 in DNA: TGTGCAAGCAGTTACTCGATAGGGGCTGGGGCCAACGTCCTGACTTTA. Protein sequence: CASSYSIGAGANVLTL.